This T cell receptor beta chain derives from a study of cytomegalovirus exposure and HLA in healthy donors. Trimming stripped 3 bases from V and 1 base from J, with 9 bases between. Germline lookup yields CDR1 GTSNPN and CDR2 SVGIG (reference sequence). This CDR3 contains 13 residues. This clone was observed a few times. Both 60 Vbeta primers and 13 Jbeta primers went into the PCR. Produced via immunoSEQ multiplex PCR; TCRdb's table is partial and in-frame only. In the table there are under 200,000 clones, roughly an eighth of which are singletons. The rearrangement links TRBV30 to TRBJ2-5, with D maybe TRBD1 (5 bases). This clonotype originated in a man aged 45-65 years in good health and CMV-seropositive. Sequenced: PBMCs. The CDR3 DNA reads as TGTGCCTGGAGACAGGACCTCCAAGAGACCCAGTACTTC. The encoded protein is CAWRQDLQETQYF.